The clone carrying this TCR beta chain appeared once. Its antigen is still unknown. The data originate from a study of CD4 T cells in relation to SARS-CoV-2 and coronaviruses. Study-level information: The negative reference was HIV-1 Nef peptide pool or peptide-free culture.

Unexposed donor CD4+ T cells date from about 2011-2018, before the COVID-19 pandemic. The cells were cultured for 10 days before CD4+ T cells were isolated. Cultures held under 2.5 million PBMCs per well with 8.5 to 10 IU/ml IL-2. Germline CDR1 is MGHRA and CDR2 is YSYEKL. Trimming removed 1 base at V and 2 bases at J, with 13 bases between. This CDR3 is built from 16 residues. TCRdb keeps only in-frame clones here, not all; method: immunoSEQ multiplex PCR. This repertoire shows about 29,000 clones, less than 80% found once; its top ten account for roughly an eighth. The sample consisted of CD4+ T cells from PBMCs, cultured in vitro. The chain joins TRBV4-1 to TRBJ2-3; D not resolved. The TCR originated in a human donor in good health. CDR3 amino acids: CASSQVHLVVTDTQYF. CDR3 nucleotide sequence: TGCGCCAGCAGCCAAGTCCATCTAGTTGTCACAGATACGCAGTATTTT.